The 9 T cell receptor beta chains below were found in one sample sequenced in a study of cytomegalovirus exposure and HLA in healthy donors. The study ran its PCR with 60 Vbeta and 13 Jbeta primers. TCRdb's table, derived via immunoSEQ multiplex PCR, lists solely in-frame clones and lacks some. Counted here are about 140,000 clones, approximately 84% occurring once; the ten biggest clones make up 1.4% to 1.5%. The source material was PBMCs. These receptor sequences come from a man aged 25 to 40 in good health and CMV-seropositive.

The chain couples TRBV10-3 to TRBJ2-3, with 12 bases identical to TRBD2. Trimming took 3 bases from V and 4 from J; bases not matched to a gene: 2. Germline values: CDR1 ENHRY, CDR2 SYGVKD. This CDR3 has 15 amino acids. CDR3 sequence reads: CAISDLAGGSDTQYF. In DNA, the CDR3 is TGTGCCATCAGTGATCTAGCGGGAGGGTCAGATACGCAGTATTTT.

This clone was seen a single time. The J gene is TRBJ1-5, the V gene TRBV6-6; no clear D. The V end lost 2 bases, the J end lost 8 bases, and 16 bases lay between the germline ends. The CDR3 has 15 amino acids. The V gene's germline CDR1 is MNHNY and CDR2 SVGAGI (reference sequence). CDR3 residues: CASSYPFPEGKPQHF. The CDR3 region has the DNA TGTGCCAGCAGTTACCCCTTCCCCGAGGGAAAGCCCCAGCATTTT.

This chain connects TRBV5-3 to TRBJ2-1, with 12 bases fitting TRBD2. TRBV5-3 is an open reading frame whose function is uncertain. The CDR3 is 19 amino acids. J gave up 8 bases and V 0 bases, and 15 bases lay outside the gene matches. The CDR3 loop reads CARSLALAGGGSLRDEQFF. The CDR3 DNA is TGTGCCAGAAGCTTGGCCCTAGCGGGGGGGGGTTCCCTTCGGGATGAGCAGTTCTTC.

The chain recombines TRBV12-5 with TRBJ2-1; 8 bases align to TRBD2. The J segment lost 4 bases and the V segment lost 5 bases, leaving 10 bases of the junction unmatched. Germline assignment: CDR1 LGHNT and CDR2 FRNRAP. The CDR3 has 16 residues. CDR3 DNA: TGTGCTAGTGGTATCGCGGGGGCGGGGGGATACAATGAGCAGTTCTTC. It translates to CASGIAGAGGYNEQFF.

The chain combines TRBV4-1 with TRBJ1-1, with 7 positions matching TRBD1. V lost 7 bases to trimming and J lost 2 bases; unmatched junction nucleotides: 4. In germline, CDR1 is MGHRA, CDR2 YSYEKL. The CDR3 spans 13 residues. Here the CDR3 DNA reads TGCGCCAGCACTGGACAGGCAAACACTGAAGCTTTCTTT. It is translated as CASTGQANTEAFF.

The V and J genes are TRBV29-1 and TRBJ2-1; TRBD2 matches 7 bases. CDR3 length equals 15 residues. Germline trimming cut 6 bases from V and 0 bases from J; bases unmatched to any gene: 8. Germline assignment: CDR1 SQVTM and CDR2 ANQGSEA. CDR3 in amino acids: CSVRGLVGSYNEQFF. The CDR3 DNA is TGCAGCGTCAGAGGACTAGTGGGCTCCTACAATGAGCAGTTCTTC.

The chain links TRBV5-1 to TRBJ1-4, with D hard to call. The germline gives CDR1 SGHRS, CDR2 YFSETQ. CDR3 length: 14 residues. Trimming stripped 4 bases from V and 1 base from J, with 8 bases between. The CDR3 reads CASSERGTNEKLFF. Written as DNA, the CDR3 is TGCGCCAGCAGCGAACGGGGAACTAATGAAAAACTGTTTTTT.

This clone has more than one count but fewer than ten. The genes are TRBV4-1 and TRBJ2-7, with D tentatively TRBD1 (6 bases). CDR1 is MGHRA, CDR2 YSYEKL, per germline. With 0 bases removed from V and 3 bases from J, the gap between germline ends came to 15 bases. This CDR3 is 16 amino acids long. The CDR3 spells CASSQEGRGLIYEQYF. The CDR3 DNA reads TGCGCCAGCAGCCAAGAGGGCAGGGGTTTGATCTACGAGCAGTACTTC.

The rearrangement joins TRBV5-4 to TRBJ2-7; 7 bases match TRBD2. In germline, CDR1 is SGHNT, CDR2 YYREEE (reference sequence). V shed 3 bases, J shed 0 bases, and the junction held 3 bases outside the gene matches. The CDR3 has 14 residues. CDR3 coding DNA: TGTGCCAGCAGCTGGGGGGGGGTCTCCTACGAGCAGTACTTC. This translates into CASSWGGVSYEQYF. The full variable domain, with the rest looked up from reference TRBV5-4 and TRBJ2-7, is ETGVTQSPTHLIKTRGQQVTLRCSSQSGHNTVSWYQQALGQGPQFIFQYYREEENGRGNFPPRFSGLQFPNYSSELNVNALELDDSALYLCASSWGGVSYEQYFGPGTRLTVT.